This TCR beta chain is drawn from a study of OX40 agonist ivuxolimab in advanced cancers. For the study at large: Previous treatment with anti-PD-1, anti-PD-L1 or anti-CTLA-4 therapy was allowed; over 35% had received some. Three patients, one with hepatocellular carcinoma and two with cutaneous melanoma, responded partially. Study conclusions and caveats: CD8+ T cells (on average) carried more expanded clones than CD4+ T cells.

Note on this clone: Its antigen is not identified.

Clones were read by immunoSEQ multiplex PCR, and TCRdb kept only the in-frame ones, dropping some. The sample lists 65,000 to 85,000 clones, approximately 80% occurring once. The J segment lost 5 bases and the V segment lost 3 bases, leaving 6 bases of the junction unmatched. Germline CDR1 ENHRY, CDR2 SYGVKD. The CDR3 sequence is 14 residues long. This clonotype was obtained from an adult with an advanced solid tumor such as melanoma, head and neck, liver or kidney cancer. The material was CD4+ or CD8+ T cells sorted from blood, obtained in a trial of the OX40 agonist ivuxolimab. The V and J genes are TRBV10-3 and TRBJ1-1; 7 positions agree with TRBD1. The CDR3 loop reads CAISDGETGTEAFF. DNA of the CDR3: TGTGCCATCAGTGATGGGGAGACAGGGACTGAAGCTTTCTTT.